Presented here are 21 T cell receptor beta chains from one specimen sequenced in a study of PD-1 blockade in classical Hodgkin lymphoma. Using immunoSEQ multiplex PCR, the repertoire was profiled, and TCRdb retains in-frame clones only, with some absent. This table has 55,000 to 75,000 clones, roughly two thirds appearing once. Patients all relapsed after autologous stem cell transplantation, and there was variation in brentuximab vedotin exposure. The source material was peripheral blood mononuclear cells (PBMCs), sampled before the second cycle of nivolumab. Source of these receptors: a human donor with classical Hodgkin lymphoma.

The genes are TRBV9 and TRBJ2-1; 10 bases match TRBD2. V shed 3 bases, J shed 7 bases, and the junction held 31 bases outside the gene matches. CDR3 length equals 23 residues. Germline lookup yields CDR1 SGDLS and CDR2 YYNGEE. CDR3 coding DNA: TGTGCCAGCAGCGCGATCCCGAGGACTAGCGGTCCCCTCCCCTGGGCATATAGGAATGAGCAGTTCTTC. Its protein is CASSAIPRTSGPLPWAYRNEQFF.

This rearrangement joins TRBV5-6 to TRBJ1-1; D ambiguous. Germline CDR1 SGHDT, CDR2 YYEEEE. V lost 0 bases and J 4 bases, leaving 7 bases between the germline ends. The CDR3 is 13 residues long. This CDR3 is CASSLGGVTEAFF. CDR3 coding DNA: TGTGCCAGCAGCTTGGGGGGAGTCACTGAAGCTTTCTTT.

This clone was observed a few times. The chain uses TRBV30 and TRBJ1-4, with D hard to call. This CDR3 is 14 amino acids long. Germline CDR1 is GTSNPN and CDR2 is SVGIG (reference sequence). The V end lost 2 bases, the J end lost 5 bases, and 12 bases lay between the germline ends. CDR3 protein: CAWSSGNPNEKLFF. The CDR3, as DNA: TGTGCCTGGAGTTCGGGGAACCCAAATGAAAAACTGTTTTTT. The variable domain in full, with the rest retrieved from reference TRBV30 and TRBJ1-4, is SQTIHQWPATLVQPVGSPLSLECTVEGTSNPNLYWYRQAAGRGLQLLFYSVGIGQISSEVPQNLSASRPQDRQFILSSKKLLLSDSGFYLCAWSSGNPNEKLFFGSGTQLSVL.

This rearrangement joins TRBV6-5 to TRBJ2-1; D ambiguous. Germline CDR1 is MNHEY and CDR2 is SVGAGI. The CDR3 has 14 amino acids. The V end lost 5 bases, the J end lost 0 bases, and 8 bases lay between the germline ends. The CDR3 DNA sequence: TGTGCCAGCAGTAGCAGGAGCTCCTACAATGAGCAGTTCTTC. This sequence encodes CASSSRSSYNEQFF.

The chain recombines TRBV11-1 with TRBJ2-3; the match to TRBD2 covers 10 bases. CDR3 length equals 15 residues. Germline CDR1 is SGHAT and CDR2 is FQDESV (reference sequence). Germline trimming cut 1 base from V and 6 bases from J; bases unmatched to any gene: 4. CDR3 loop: CASSLGASGSDTQYF. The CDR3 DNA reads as TGTGCCAGCAGCTTAGGAGCTAGCGGGAGTGATACGCAGTATTTT. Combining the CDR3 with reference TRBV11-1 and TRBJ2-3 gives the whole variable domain EAEVAQSPRYKITEKSQAVAFWCDPISGHATLYWYRQILGQGPELLVQFQDESVVDDSQLPKDRFSAERLKGVDSTLKIQPAELGDSAMYLCASSLGASGSDTQYFGPGTRLTVL.

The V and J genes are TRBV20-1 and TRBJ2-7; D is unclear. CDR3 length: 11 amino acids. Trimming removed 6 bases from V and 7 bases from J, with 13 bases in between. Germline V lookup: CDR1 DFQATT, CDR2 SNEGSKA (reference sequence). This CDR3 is CSAFRPPEQYF. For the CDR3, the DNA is TGCAGTGCCTTTCGCCCTCCGGAGCAGTACTTC.

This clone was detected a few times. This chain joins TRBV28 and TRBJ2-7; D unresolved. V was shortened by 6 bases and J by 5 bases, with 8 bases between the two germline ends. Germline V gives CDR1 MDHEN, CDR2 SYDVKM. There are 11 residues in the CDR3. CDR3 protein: CASRRTDEQYF. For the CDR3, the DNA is TGTGCCAGCAGGCGAACTGACGAGCAGTACTTC.

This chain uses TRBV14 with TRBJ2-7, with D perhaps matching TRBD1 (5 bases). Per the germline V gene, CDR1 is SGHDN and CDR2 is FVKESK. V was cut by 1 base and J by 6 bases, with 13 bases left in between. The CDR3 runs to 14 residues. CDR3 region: CASSQVPRVGEQYF. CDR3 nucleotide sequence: TGTGCCAGCAGCCAAGTGCCCAGGGTAGGCGAGCAGTACTTC.

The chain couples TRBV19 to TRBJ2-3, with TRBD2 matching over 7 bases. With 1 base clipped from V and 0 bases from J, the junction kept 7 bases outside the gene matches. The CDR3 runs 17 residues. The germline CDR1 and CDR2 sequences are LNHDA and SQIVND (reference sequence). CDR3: CASSIGLLAISTDTQYF. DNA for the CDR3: TGTGCCAGTAGTATAGGCCTACTAGCGATAAGCACAGATACGCAGTATTTT.

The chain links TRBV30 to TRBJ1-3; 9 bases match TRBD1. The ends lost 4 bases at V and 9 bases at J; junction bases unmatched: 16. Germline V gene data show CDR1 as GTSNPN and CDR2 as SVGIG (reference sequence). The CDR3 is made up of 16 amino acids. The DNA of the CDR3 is TGTGCCTGGACCATACAGGGGGCGCGGCCCGGGGGCACCATATATTTT. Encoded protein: CAWTIQGARPGGTIYF.

For the CDR3, the DNA is TGTGCCAGCAGTGAAGCGGCCGGGGGCGGACTTTCCGCTTTCTTT. Its protein is CASSEAAGGGLSAFF. The rearrangement links TRBV2 to TRBJ1-1; weak D call: TRBD1 (6 bases). Germline V lookup: CDR1 SNHLY, CDR2 FYNNEI. The CDR3 covers 15 residues. The ends were cut back, 0 bases at V and 11 bases at J, with 19 bases in the middle.

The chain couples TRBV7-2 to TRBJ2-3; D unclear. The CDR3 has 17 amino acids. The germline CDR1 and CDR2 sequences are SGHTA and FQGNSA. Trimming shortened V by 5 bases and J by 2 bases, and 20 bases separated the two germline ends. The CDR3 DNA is TGTGCCAGCAGCCGAGGTCTGAGTCATTTAATCACAGATACGCAGTATTTT. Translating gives CASSRGLSHLITDTQYF.

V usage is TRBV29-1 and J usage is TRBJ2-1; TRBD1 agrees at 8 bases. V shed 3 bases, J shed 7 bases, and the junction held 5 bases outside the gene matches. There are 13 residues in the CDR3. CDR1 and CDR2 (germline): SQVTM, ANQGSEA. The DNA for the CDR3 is TGCAGCGTTGATATGCAGGGGGCAAATGAGCAGTTCTTC. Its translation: CSVDMQGANEQFF.

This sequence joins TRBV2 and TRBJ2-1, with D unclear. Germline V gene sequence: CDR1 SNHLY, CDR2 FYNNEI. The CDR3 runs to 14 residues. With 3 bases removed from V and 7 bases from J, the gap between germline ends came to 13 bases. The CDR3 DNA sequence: TGTGCCAGCAGTGAGCAGGTATTAGGGAATGAGCAGTTCTTC. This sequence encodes CASSEQVLGNEQFF.

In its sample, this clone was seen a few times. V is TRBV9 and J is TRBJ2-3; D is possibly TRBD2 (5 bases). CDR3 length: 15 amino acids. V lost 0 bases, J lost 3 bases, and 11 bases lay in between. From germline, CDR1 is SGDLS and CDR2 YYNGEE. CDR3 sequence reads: CASSVGSVVTDTQYF. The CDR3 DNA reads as TGTGCCAGCAGCGTAGGTAGCGTGGTGACAGATACGCAGTATTTT.

CDR3: CASSESRYTEAFF. CDR3 DNA: TGTGCCAGCAGTGAGTCAAGGTACACTGAAGCTTTCTTT. The chain links TRBV14 to TRBJ1-1; unclear D gene. The germline gives CDR1 SGHDN, CDR2 FVKESK. This CDR3 is 13 amino acids long. V lost 6 bases to trimming and J lost 3 bases, with 11 bases between them.

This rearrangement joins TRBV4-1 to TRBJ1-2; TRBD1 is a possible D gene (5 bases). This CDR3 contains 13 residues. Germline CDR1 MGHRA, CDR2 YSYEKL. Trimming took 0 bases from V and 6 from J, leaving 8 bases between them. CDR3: CASSQDRDNGYTF. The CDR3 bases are TGCGCCAGCAGCCAAGACAGGGATAATGGCTACACCTTC.

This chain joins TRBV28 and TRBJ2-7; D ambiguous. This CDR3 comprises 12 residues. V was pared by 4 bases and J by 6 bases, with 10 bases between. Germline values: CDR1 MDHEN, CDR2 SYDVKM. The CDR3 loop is CASSSPPSEQYF. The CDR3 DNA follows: TGTGCCAGCAGTTCCCCCCCCAGCGAGCAGTACTTC.

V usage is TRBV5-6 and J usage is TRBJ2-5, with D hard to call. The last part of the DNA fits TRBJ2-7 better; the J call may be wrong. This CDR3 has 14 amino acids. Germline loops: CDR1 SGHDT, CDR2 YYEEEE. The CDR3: CASSLGGAPLEQYF. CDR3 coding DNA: TGTGCCAGCAGCTTGGGAGGAGCCCCGCTCGAGCAGTACTTC.

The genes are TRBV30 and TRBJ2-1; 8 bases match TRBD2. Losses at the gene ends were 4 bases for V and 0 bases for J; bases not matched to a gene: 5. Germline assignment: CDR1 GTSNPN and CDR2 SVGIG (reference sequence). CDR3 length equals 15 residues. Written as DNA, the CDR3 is TGTGCCTGGACTAGCGGGCTGAGCTCCTACAATGAGCAGTTCTTC. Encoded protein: CAWTSGLSSYNEQFF.

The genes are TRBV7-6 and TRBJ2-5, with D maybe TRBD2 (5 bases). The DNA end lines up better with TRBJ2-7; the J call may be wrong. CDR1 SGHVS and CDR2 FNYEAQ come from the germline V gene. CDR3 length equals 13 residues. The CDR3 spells CASSLGGRGEQYF. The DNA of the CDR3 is TGTGCCAGCAGCTTAGGAGGGCGAGGCGAGCAGTACTTC.